The entry that follows covers one T cell receptor (beta chain) sequence. Method: immunoSEQ multiplex PCR; TCRdb's copy keeps in-frame clones and lacks some. The sample includes 65,000 to 85,000 clones, around 90% seen only once; the top ten take over 0.25%. The data originate from a study of T cell changes during pregnancy in multiple sclerosis. The germline V and J ends were trimmed by 3 bases and 6 bases, with 11 bases remaining between them. The CDR3 has 13 residues. The germline gives CDR1 MGHDK, CDR2 SYGVNS. V and J are TRBV25-1 and TRBJ1-2, with D unclear. The sequenced sample was CD4+ T cells from peripheral blood mononuclear cells, obtained after pregnancy. The clonotype originates from a female donor with multiple sclerosis, enrolled in a pregnancy study. In DNA, the CDR3 is TGTGCCAGCAGTGACAGGCCCGGCCATGGCTACACCTTC. Its protein is CASSDRPGHGYTF.